This T cell receptor beta chain was identified during a study of regulatory T cells in long-lasting Graves disease. In building TCR beta libraries, iRepertoire HTBI primers were used together with Arm-PCR of CDR3 regions. TCRdb re-derived calls from the multiplex PCR reads in MiXCR, one entry per CDR3 protein. The repertoire includes 600,000 to 850,000 distinct CDR3 sequences, around 32% of them detected once, and roughly 46% sits in the top ten. As to time point: persistent/refractory GD, antithyroid drugs over 5 years with positive TRAb. PBMC-derived RNA was used for the TCR library. Losses at the gene ends were 5 bases for V and 4 bases for J; bases not matched to a gene: 14. CDR1 and CDR2 (germline): SEHNR, FQNEAQ (reference sequence). The CDR3 is 17 amino acids. This clonotype was found a few times. Its antigen is unidentified. Findings of the study overall: In persistent patients, shared public clonotypes (2,741) outnumbered those in new patients (about 890).

The rearrangement links TRBV7-9 to TRBJ1-1; 9 positions agree with TRBD1. This specimen was peripheral blood mononuclear cells (PBMCs), taken when the disease was refractory, from a patient treated with antithyroid drugs. This clonotype was obtained from a female donor with Graves disease. The chain's CDR3 is CASSVQPGQGWGTEAFF. The CDR3 region has the DNA TGTGCCAGCAGCGTCCAACCGGGACAGGGTTGGGGCACTGAAGCTTTCTTT.